Each of the 7 T cell receptor beta chains below was sequenced from the same sample in a study of blood T cells in healthy people across ages. Through a sample-barcoded 5' primer and a J-beta primer mix, a second PCR was run for about 6 to 11 cycles. TCRdb reprocessed the 5' RACE reads with MiXCR, giving one entry per CDR3 protein. This table holds over a million distinct CDR3 sequences, approximately 39% found once. The sample consisted of blood. The receptor set was obtained from a woman aged 18-35 years in good health.

This clonotype occurred once. The rearrangement uses TRBV2 and TRBJ2-6; no firm D call. The V gene's germline CDR1 is SNHLY and CDR2 FYNNEI. The germline V and J ends were trimmed by 0 bases and 3 bases, with 0 bases remaining between them. The CDR3 has 13 amino acids. The CDR3 DNA follows: TGTGCCAGCAGTGAAGCTGGGGCCAACGTCCTGACTTTC. Translation gives CASSEAGANVLTF.

The chain employs TRBV20-1 and TRBJ2-7; 10 bases fit TRBD2. The CDR3 sequence is 17 residues long. The junction had 14 bases not matched to a gene; V was cut back by 2 bases and J by 4 bases. Germline V gives CDR1 DFQATT, CDR2 SNEGSKA (reference sequence). The CDR3 loop reads CSARTPRLRTSGYEQYF. CDR3 coding DNA: TGCAGTGCTAGAACCCCCCGGTTAAGGACTAGCGGATACGAGCAGTACTTC.

This chain connects TRBV4-2 to TRBJ2-1; no clear D gene. Germline V gives CDR1 LGHNA, CDR2 YNFKEQ. V lost 3 bases and J lost 6, with 9 bases in between. This CDR3 has 13 amino acids. CDR3 residues: CASSQQTSNEQFF. The CDR3 DNA reads TGTGCCAGCAGCCAGCAGACCAGCAATGAGCAGTTCTTC.

This clonotype has just a few counts. A junction boundary mismatches the germline segment, possibly from a read error. The CDR3 nucleotides are TGTGCCAGCAGCTTCCCGGCTAGCGGGAGCCCCAGCCATGAGCAGTTCTTT. Its translation: CASSFPASGSPSHEQFF. The V call is TRBV7-2, the J call TRBJ2-1; 10 bases line up with TRBD2. The length of the CDR3 is 17 residues. Germline V gene sequence: CDR1 SGHTA, CDR2 FQGNSA.

The chain has TRBV10-3 and TRBJ2-1, with TRBD2 matching over 9 bases. CDR1 is ENHRY and CDR2 is SYGVKD in the germline V gene. V lost 3 bases to trimming and J lost 3 bases; unmatched junction nucleotides: 6. The CDR3 covers 16 residues. The CDR3 nucleotides are TGTGCCATCAGTGACCCGCGGGAGGGCCTCTACAATGAGCAGTTCTTC. Protein product: CAISDPREGLYNEQFF.

This clonotype was counted between two and nine times. V usage is TRBV12-3 or TRBV12-4 and J usage is TRBJ2-7, with TRBD1 identical over 9 bases. The end of the DNA fits TRBJ2-4 better, so the J call may be wrong. This CDR3 has 16 amino acids. In nucleotides, the CDR3 is TGTGCCAGCAGTTTAGCCGGGACAGGGTCGGTGAACATTCAGTACTTC. It yields the protein CASSLAGTGSVNIQYF.

The V gene is TRBV7-3, the J gene TRBJ2-1; 13 bases map to TRBD2. There are 16 residues in the CDR3. Losses at the gene ends were 5 bases for V and 8 bases for J; bases not matched to a gene: 9. Germline CDR1 reads SGHTA; CDR2 reads FQGTGA. CDR3 residues: CASSRMGLAGSHEQFF. The CDR3, as DNA: TGTGCCAGCAGCAGGATGGGACTAGCGGGAAGTCATGAGCAGTTCTTC.